This TCR beta chain was identified in a study of T cell repertoires in cytomegalovirus infection. Study as a whole: Through public TCR beta signatures, both CMV infection and matching HLA type were indicated. Study-level points and caveats: Adding up the frequency of public TCR beta families identified people who carried CMV plus the relevant HLA. HLA-C-restricted CMV clonotypes gave the most frequent clonotype in two of eight donors.

There are a few counts of this clonotype. Its antigen remains unidentified. TCRdb passed the reads through MiXCR, listing each CDR3 protein once. The data show approximately 500,000 distinct CDR3 sequences, about 11% seen once. V lost 5 bases, J lost 8 bases, and 8 bases stayed unmatched. Germline V lookup: CDR1 MNHEY, CDR2 SMNVEV (reference sequence). This CDR3 is 14 amino acids long. The chain carries TRBV27 and TRBJ1-2, with 10 nucleotides matching TRBD1. Input material: PBMCs. This receptor was taken from a human donor in good health (CMV status not recorded). Some clones in this sample may be carry-over from other donors' samples. CDR3 residues: CASSLRQGALGYTF. CDR3 in DNA: TGTGCCAGCAGTCTTCGACAGGGGGCGTTGGGCTACACCTTC.